The sequence of this TCR beta chain was determined in a study of cytomegalovirus exposure and HLA in healthy donors. PCR was performed using 60 Vbeta and 13 Jbeta primers. Sequenced by immunoSEQ multiplex PCR; TCRdb stores in-frame clones only, minus some. The sample holds 200,000 to 300,000 clones; roughly 80% are singletons and the top ten take 4.5% to 6%. CDR3 length: 13 residues. Germline assignment: CDR1 LGHNT and CDR2 FRNRAP. V was clipped by 0 bases and J by 8 bases, with 10 bases between them. This chain joins TRBV12-5 and TRBJ1-1; D is uncertain. The TCR comes from a woman aged 40 to 50 in good health and CMV-seropositive. Material for sequencing was PBMCs. The CDR3 sequence: CASGLVLGGEAFF. Written as DNA, the CDR3 is TGTGCTAGTGGTTTGGTACTCGGAGGGGAAGCTTTCTTT.